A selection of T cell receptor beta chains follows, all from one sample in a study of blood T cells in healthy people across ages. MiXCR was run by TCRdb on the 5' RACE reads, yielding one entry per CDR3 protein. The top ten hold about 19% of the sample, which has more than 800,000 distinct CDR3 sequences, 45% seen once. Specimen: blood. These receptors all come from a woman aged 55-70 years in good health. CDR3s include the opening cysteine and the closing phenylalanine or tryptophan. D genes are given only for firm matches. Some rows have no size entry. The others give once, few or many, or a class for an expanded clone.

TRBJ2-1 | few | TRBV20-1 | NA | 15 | TGCAGTGCTAGAGAGGCCTCTAGCTCCTACAATGAGCAGTTCTTC | CSAREASSSYNEQFF
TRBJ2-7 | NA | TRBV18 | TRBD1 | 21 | TGTGCCAGCTCACCGGATACTACGATTAAACCGGGACAGTCCTCCTACAATGAGCAGTACTTC | CASSPDTTIKPGQSSYNEQYF
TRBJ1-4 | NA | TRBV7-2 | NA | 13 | TGTGCCAGCAGCTTTAGTCGAACAGAAAAACTGTTTTTT | CASSFSRTEKLFF
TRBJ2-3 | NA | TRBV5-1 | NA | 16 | TGCGCCAGCAGCGGAACGAGGGTCTCAAACACAGATACGCAGTATTTT | CASSGTRVSNTDTQYF
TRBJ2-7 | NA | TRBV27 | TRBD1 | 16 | TGTGCCAGCAGTTACCTACAGACAGGGAGTACCTACGAGCAGTACTTC | CASSYLQTGSTYEQYF
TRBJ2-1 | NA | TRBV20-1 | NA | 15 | TGCAGTGCTACGACCCATGGCGGGGCCTACAATGAGCAGTTCTTC | CSATTHGGAYNEQFF
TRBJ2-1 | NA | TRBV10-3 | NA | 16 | TGTGCCATCAGTGATGGGGGGAGCCTCTCCTACAATGAGCAGTTCTTC | CAISDGGSLSYNEQFF
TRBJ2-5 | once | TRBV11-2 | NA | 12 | TGTGCCAGCACCATGGGTGGAGAGACCCAGTACTTC | CASTMGGETQYF
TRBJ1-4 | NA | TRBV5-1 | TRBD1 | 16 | TGCGCCAGCAGCTTAGGGGGCAGCGCAACTAATGAAAAACTGTTTTTT | CASSLGGSATNEKLFF
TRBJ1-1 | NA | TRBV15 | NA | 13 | TGTGCCACCAGCAGAGATCTGAACACTGAAGCTTTCTTT | CATSRDLNTEAFF
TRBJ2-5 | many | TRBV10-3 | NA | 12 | TGTGCCATCAGTGAGTCACAAGAGACCCAGTACTTC | CAISESQETQYF
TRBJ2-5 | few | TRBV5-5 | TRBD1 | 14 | TGTGCCAGCAGCTCCCGATCAGGGGGAGAGACCCAGTACTTC | CASSSRSGGETQYF
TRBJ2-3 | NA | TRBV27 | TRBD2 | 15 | TGTGCCAGCAGTAGAGCGGGAACTAGCATAGATACGCAGTATTTT | CASSRAGTSIDTQYF
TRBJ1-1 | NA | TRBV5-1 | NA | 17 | TGCGCCAGCAGCTTGATGCAGGGCAGAGTCCCGGACACTGAAGCTTTCTTT | CASSLMQGRVPDTEAFF
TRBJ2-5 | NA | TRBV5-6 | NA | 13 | TGTGCCAGCAGCTTATCCCTCGGGGAGACCCAGTACTTC | CASSLSLGETQYF
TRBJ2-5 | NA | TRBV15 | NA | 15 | TGTGCCACCAGCAGAGATTCCGGGATGCAAGAGACCCAGTACTTC | CATSRDSGMQETQYF
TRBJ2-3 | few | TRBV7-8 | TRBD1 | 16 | TGTGCCAGCAGTCTCGGAATTGCAGGGGGAGCAGATACGCAGTATTTT | CASSLGIAGGADTQYF
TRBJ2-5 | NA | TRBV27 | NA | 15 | TGTGCCAGCACCCCCTGGGGACTCCAGGGGAATGAGCAGTACTTC | CASTPWGLQGNEQYF
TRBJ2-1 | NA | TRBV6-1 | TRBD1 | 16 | TGTGCCAGCAGTGAAGCAGACAGGGGCTCTAGCAATGAGCAGTTCTTC | CASSEADRGSSNEQFF
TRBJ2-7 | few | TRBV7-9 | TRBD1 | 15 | TGTGCCAGCAGCAACCCGGGACAGGGCTCTTACGAGCAGTACTTC | CASSNPGQGSYEQYF
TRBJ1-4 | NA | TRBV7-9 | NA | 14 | TGTGCCAGCAGCTTATATGGGAGGGATGAAAAACTGTTTTTT | CASSLYGRDEKLFF
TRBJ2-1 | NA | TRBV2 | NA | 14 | TGTGCCAGCAGTTCTTGGGGGAGTACCAATGAGCAGTTCTTC | CASSSWGSTNEQFF
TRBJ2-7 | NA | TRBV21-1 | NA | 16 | TGTGCCAGCAGCAAAGTAAAGCGAGCCTCAACCTACGAGCAGTACTTC | CASSKVKRASTYEQYF
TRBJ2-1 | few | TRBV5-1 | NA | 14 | TGCGCCAGCAGCTTGGAGGTGTACTACAATGAGCAGTTCTTC | CASSLEVYYNEQFF
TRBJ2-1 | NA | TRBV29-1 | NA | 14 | TGCAGCGTTGGGCACCGCCTAGCCTACAATGAGCAGTTCTTC | CSVGHRLAYNEQFF
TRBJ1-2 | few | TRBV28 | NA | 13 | TGTGCCAGCAGTCGGGAGAATAACTATGGCTACACCTTC | CASSRENNYGYTF
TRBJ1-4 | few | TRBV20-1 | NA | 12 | TGCAGTGCGACACAGGGCAACGAAAAACTGTTTTTT | CSATQGNEKLFF
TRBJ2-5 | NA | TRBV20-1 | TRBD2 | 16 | TGCAGTGCTAGAGATCCAAATAGCGGGACTGGGTACGAGCAATACTTC | CSARDPNSGTGYEQYF
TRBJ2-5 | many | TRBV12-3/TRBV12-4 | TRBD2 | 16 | TGTGCCAGCAGGACCGGGACTAGCGGGAGATACGAGACCCAGTACTTC | CASRTGTSGRYETQYF
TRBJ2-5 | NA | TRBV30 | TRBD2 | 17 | TGTGCCTGGAGTATGATGGGACTAGCGGTTCCGCAAGAGACCCAGTACTTC | CAWSMMGLAVPQETQYF
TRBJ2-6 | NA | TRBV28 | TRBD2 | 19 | TGTGCCAGCAGTTTAAGCGCGGGGGTCCTCTCGAGTGGGGCCAACGTCCTGACTTTC | CASSLSAGVLSSGANVLTF
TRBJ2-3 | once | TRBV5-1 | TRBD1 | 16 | TGCGCCAGCAGTCAAGGACAGGGATCTTCCACAGATACGCAGTGTTTT | CASSQGQGSSTDTQCF
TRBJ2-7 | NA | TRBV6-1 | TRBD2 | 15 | TGTGCCAGCAGGGGGACTAGCGGGACTACCTACGAGCAGTACTTC | CASRGTSGTTYEQYF
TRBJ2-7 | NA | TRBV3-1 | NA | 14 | TGTGCCAGCAGCCCCAGGGTCCCCTCCTACGAGCAGTACTTC | CASSPRVPSYEQYF
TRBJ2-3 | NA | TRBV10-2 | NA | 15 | TGCGCCAGCAGTGAAGACAGAGCGGGCACAGATACGCAGTATTTT | CASSEDRAGTDTQYF
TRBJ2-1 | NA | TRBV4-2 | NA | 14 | TGTGCCAGCAGCCAGCTTTGGGTGGGTGATGAGCAGTTCTTC | CASSQLWVGDEQFF
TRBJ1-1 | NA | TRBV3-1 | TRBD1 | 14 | TGTGCCAGCAGCCAACCTGGACAGGGGGATGAAGCTTTCTTT | CASSQPGQGDEAFF
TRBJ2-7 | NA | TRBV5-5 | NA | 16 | TGTGCCAGCAGCTTGGGGGAGGCAGCCGCAACCTACGAGCAGTACTTC | CASSLGEAAATYEQYF
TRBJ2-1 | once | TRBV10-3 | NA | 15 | TGTGCCATCAGTGAGGTGCCAGGGGGCGGGAGTGAGCAGTTCTTC | CAISEVPGGGSEQFF
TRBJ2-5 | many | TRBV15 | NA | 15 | TGTGCCACCAGCAGAGGCAGCAATAACCAAGAGACCCAGTACTTC | CATSRGSNNQETQYF
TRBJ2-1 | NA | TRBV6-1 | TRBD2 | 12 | TGTGCCAGCACGGCGGGAGCGACGAAAAAGTTCTTC | CASTAGATKKFF
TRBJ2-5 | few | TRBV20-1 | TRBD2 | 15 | TGCAGTGCTAGCCCCGGGACTAGCGGAGGGGAGACCCAGTACTTC | CSASPGTSGGETQYF
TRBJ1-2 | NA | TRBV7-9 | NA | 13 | TGTGCCAGCAGCTTCCCCAGGAGCTATGGCTACACCTTC | CASSFPRSYGYTF
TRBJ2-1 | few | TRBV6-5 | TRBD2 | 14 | TGTGCCAGCAGTTACTCGAAGGCCAGCGGGAGGCAGTTCTTC | CASSYSKASGRQFF
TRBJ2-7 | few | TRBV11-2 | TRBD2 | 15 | TGTGCCAGCAGCCTAGGACTAGCGGGATCCCACGAGCAGTACTTC | CASSLGLAGSHEQYF
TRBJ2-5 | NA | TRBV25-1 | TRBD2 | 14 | TGTGCCAGCAGTGGCGGGACTAGCTGGGAGACCCAGTACTTC | CASSGGTSWETQYF
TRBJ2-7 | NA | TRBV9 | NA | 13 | TGTGCCAGCAGCGCCGGGATTGATTACGAGCAGTACTTC | CASSAGIDYEQYF
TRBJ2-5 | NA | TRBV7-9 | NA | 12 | TGTGCCAGCGCCGGTACCCAAGAGACCCAGTACTTC | CASAGTQETQYF
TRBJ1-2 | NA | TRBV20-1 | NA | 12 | TGCAGTGCTAGTTTTGGCGGGTCTGGCTACACCTTC | CSASFGGSGYTF
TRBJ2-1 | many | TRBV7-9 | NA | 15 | TGTGCCAGCAGCCCCCCGGACGCGGGATTCAATGAGCAGTTCTTC | CASSPPDAGFNEQFF
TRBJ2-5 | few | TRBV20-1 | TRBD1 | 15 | TGCAGTGCTAGAGTCGGGACAGGGAGAGCCAAGACCCAGTACTTC | CSARVGTGRAKTQYF